This T cell receptor beta chain was recovered during a study of cytomegalovirus exposure and HLA in healthy donors. Trimming pared 5 bases from V and 5 bases from J, leaving 9 bases between. This CDR3 comprises 12 residues. Germline V gives CDR1 SGHAT, CDR2 FQNNGV. The PCR made use of 60 Vbeta and 13 Jbeta primers. Profiled with immunoSEQ multiplex PCR; TCRdb holds only in-frame clones, not every one. In the table there are around 150,000 clones, roughly 76% of which are singletons. The sequence was collected from a human donor in good health. The V gene is TRBV11-2, the J gene TRBJ1-2; D possibly corresponds to TRBD1 (5 bases). Specimen: PBMCs. The CDR3, as DNA: TGTGCCAGCAGCGATGGGGCATATGGCTACACCTTC. Translation: CASSDGAYGYTF.